This T cell receptor (beta chain) was recorded in a study of identical twins. TCRdb fed the 5' RACE reads into MiXCR, producing one record per CDR3 protein. This sample has roughly 1,500,000 distinct CDR3 sequences, with about 32% found just once. The sample holds a few counts of this clonotype. This CDR3 is built from 11 residues. CDR1 LGHDT and CDR2 YNNKEL come from the germline V gene (reference sequence). Trimming stripped 0 bases from V and 10 bases from J, with 6 bases between. Source material: cord blood. This receptor was identified in a newborn girl in good health. This chain connects TRBV3-1 to TRBJ1-1; a weak D match, TRBD1 (5 bases). DNA of the CDR3: TGTGCCAGCAGCCAAGACAGGGTAGCTTTCTTT. Translated: CASSQDRVAFF.